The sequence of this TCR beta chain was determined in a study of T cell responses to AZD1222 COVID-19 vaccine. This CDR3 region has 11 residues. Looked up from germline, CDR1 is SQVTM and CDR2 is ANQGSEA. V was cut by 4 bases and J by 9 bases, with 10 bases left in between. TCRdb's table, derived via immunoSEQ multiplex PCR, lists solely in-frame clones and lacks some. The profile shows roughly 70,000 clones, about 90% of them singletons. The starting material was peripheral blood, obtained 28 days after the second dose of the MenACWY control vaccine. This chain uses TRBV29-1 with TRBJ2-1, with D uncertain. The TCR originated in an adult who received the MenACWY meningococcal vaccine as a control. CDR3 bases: TGCAGCGTTGTTGGGTCGAGTGAGCAGTTCTTC. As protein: CSVVGSSEQFF.